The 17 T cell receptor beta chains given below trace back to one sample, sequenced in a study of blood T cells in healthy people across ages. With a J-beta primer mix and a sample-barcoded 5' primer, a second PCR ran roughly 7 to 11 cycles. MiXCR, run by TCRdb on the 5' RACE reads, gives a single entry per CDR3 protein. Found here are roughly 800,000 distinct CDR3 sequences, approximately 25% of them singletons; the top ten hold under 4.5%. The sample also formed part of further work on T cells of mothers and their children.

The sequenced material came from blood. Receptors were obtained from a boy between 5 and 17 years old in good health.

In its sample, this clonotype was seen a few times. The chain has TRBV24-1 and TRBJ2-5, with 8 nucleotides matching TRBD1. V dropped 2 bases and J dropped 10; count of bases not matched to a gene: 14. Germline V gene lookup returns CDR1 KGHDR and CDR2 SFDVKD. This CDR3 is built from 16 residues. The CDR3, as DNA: TGTGCCACCAGTGATTCCTGGGACAGGCCCTTTGAAGGCCAGTACTTC. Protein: CATSDSWDRPFEGQYF.

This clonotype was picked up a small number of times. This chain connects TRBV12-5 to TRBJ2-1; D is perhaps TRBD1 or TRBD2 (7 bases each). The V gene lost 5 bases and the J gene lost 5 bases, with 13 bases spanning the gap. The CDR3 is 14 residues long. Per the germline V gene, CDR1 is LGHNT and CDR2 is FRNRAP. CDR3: CASGRQGGDNEQFF. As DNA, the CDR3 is TGTGCTAGTGGTCGACAGGGAGGGGACAATGAGCAGTTCTTC.

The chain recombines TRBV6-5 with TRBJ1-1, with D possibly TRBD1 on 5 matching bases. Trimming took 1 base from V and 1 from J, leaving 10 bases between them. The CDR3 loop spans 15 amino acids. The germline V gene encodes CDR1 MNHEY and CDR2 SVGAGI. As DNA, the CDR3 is TGTGCCAGCAGTTACTTCGCAGGGCGGAACACTGAAGCTTTCTTT. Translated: CASSYFAGRNTEAFF.

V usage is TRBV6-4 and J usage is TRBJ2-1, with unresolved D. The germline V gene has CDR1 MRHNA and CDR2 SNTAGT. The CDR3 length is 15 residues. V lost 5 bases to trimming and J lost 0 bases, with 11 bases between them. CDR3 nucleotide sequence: TGTGCCAGCAGTACCGACACGAGCTCCTACAATGAGCAGTTCTTC. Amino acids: CASSTDTSSYNEQFF.

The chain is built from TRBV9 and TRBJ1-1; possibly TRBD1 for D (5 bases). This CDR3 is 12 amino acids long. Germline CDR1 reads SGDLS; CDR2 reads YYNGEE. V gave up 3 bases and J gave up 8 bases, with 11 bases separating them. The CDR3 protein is CASSEQGGEAFF. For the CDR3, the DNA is TGTGCCAGCAGCGAGCAGGGTGGGGAAGCTTTCTTT. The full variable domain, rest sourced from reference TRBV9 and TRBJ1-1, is DSGVTQTPKHLITATGQRVTLRCSPRSGDLSVYWYQQSLDQGLQFLIQYYNGEERAKGNILERFSAQQFPDLHSELNLSSLELGDSALYFCASSEQGGEAFFGQGTRLTVV.

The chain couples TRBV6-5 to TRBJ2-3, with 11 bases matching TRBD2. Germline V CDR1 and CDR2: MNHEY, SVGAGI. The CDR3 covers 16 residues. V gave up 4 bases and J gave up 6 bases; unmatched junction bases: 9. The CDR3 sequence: CASSSRLAGSPDTQYF. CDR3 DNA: TGTGCCAGCAGTTCGCGACTAGCGGGGTCACCGGATACGCAGTATTTT.

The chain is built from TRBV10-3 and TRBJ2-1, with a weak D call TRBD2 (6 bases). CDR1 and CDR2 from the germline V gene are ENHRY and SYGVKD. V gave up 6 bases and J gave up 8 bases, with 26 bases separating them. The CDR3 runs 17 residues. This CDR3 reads CAIRAEFAGPLADEQFF. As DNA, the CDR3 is TGTGCCATCAGGGCCGAATTTGCGGGACCACTTGCCGATGAGCAGTTCTTC.

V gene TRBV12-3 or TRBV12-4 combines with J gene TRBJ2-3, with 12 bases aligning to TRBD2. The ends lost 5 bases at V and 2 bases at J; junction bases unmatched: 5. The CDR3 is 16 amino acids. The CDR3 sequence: CASSPRTSGVTDTQYF. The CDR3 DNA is TGTGCCAGCAGTCCAAGGACTAGCGGGGTCACAGATACGCAGTATTTT.

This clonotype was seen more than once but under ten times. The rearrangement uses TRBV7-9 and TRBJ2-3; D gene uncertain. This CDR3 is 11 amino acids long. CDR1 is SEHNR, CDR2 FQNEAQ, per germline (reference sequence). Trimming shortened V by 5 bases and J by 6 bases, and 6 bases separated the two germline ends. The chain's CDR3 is CASSPPDTQYF. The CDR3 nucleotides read TGTGCCAGCAGCCCCCCGGATACGCAGTATTTT.

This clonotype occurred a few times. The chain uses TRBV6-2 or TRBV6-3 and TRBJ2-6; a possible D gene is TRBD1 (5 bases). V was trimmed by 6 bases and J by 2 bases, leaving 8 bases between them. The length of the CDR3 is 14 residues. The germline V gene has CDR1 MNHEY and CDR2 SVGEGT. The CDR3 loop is CASRRGTGANVLTF. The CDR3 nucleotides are TGTGCCAGCAGAAGGGGTACTGGGGCCAACGTCCTGACTTTC.

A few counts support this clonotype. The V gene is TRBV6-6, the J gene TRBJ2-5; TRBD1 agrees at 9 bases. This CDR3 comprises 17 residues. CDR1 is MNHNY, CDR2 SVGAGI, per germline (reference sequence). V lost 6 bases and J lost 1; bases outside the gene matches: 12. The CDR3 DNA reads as TGTGCCAGCAGGATTAATCCGGGACAGGGTCCCCAAGAGACCCAGTACTTC. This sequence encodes CASRINPGQGPQETQYF.

CDR3 sequence: CASSSNGERQPFTQPQHF. Here the CDR3 DNA reads TGTGCCAGCAGTTCCAATGGGGAGAGACAGCCGTTCACCCAGCCCCAGCATTTT. The chain links TRBV28 to TRBJ1-5; a possible D gene is TRBD1 (5 bases). Germline V gene data show CDR1 as MDHEN and CDR2 as SYDVKM. The V gene lost 4 bases and the J gene lost 7 bases, with 26 bases spanning the gap. This CDR3 spans 18 amino acids.

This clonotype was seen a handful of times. In DNA form, the CDR3 reads TGTGCCACCAGCAGAGCAGGGATTGTAACAGATACGCAGTATTTT. Residues: CATSRAGIVTDTQYF. The V call is TRBV15, the J call TRBJ2-3; possibly TRBD1 for D (5 bases). The ends were cut back, 1 base at V and 3 bases at J, with 11 bases in the middle. Germline loops: CDR1 LNHNV, CDR2 YYDKDF (reference sequence). The CDR3 consists of 15 residues.

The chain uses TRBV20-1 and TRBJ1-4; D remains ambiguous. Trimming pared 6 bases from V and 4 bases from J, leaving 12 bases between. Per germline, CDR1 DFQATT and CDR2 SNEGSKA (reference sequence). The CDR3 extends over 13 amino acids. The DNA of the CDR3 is TGCAGTGCCATCAGGTCTTTTAATGAAAAACTGTTTTTT. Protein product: CSAIRSFNEKLFF.

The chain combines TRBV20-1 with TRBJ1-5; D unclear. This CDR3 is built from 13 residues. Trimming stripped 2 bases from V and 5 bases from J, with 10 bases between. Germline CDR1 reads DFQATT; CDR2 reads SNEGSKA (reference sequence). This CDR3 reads CSARYGSYQPQHF. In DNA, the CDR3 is TGCAGTGCTAGATACGGATCCTATCAGCCCCAGCATTTT.

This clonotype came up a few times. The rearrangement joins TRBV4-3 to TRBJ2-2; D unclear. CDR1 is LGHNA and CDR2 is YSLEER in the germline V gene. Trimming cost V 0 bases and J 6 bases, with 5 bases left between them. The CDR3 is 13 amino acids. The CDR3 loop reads CASSQDNAGELFF. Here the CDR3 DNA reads TGCGCCAGCAGCCAAGATAACGCCGGGGAGCTGTTTTTT.

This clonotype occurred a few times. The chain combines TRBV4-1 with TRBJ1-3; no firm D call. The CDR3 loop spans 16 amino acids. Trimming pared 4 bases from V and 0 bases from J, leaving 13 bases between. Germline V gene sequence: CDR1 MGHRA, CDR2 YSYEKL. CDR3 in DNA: TGCGCCAGCAGCCGTTCCCTCCCTAGCTCTGGAAACACCATATATTTT. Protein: CASSRSLPSSGNTIYF.